Listed below are T cell receptor beta chains from one sample, sequenced in a study of blood T cell repertoires in COVID-19. Assay: immunoSEQ multiplex PCR; the TCRdb copy retains only in-frame clones and omits some. Seen here are fewer than 300,000 clones, 75% to 90% observed once, and the top ten hold roughly 9%. Sequenced sample: PBMCs or T cells enriched from blood (not recorded which). These receptors came from a man aged 40-50 years who had recovered from COVID-19. Both conserved end residues are part of each CDR3. A D gene is named only where the DNA matches it firmly. Not every row has a clone size; where given, it reads once, few, many or a size class.

TGTGCCATCAGAGAAGGACAGGGGGCATACGAGCAGTACTTC CAIREGQGAYEQYF TRBJ2-7 TRBD1 . TRBV10-3
TGTGCCAGCAGCCCCCTTTCCAGGGAACAAGAGACCCAGTACTTC CASSPLSREQETQYF TRBJ2-5 . . TRBV11-3
TGTGCCATCAGTGGATTTTTGGGGACTAGCGGCACAGATACGCAGTATTTT CAISGFLGTSGTDTQYF TRBJ2-3 TRBD2 . TRBV10-3
TGCGCCAGCAGCTTGGCGGGGGGGTCCCAAGAGACCCAGTACTTC CASSLAGGSQETQYF TRBJ2-5 TRBD2 . TRBV5-1
TGTGCCTGGAGTAGGGGGACGGCATCCTACGAGCAGTACTTC CAWSRGTASYEQYF TRBJ2-7 . many TRBV30
TGTGCCAGCATAGCTCAATTTGGCAAAAACATTCAGTACTTC CASIAQFGKNIQYF TRBJ2-4 . . TRBV2
TGTGCCAGCAGCGTAGTACAGGGGAAGGCGGGGGGGCTCGGGGAGCAGTTCTTC CASSVVQGKAGGLGEQFF TRBJ2-1 TRBD2 . TRBV9
TGTGCCAGCAGCCAAGATATAGGGGTTGTCGAGACCCAGTACTTC CASSQDIGVVETQYF TRBJ2-5 . . TRBV3-1/TRBV3-2
TGCGCCAGCAGCTTAAACAGGGACGAGCAGTACTTC CASSLNRDEQYF TRBJ2-7 . . TRBV5-1
TGTGCCAGCAGTCCGCCCGACAGGTTTAGTGGCTACACCTTC CASSPPDRFSGYTF TRBJ1-2 . . TRBV28
TGTGCCAGCAGTTATCCCCCTCTATACGAGACAGATACGCAGTATTTT CASSYPPLYETDTQYF TRBJ2-3 . . TRBV6-2/TRBV6-3
TGTGCCAGCAGTTTCCACGGATCAGGTGTGGAGACCCAGTACTTC CASSFHGSGVETQYF TRBJ2-5 . . TRBV28
TGTGCCAGCTCTCCGTTCACAGGGGTCAACGGGGAGCTGTTTTTT CASSPFTGVNGELFF TRBJ2-2 TRBD1 . TRBV18
TGTGCCAGCAGCCAAGAGGGACAGGGGGTATTTGGGGTTACTGAAGCTTTCTTT CASSQEGQGVFGVTEAFF TRBJ1-1 TRBD1 . TRBV4-2
TGTGCCAGCAGCCCCACAGGGGGCAGGCAGGGGGGCTACACCTTC CASSPTGGRQGGYTF TRBJ1-2 TRBD1 few TRBV7-2
TGCGCCAGCAGCGAAGGTCTCCCAGGGAACAACTATGGCTACACCTTC CASSEGLPGNNYGYTF TRBJ1-2 . once TRBV4-3
TGTGCCAGCAGTTATAGCGGGGGGAAAGAGACCCAGTACTTC CASSYSGGKETQYF TRBJ2-5 TRBD2 few TRBV6-5
TGTGCCTGGAGACGGGCCAGGGGTGAAAAACTGTTTTTT CAWRRARGEKLFF TRBJ1-4 . . TRBV30
TGTGCCACCAGCAGATGGGACAGGGGCTCCTATAATTCACCCCTCCACTTT CATSRWDRGSYNSPLHF TRBJ1-6 TRBD1 . TRBV15
TGTGCCAGCAGCCAACAGGGGGTCGCCGGGGAGCTGTTTTTT CASSQQGVAGELFF TRBJ2-2 TRBD1 . TRBV14
TGTGCCAGCAGCACCCGGGACAGGGGCGGCGAGACCCAGTACTTC CASSTRDRGGETQYF TRBJ2-5 TRBD1 . TRBV9
TGCGCCAGCAGCCAATTAATACTAGCAATATCGAACACCGGGGAGCTGTTTTTT CASSQLILAISNTGELFF TRBJ2-2 . . TRBV4-1
TGTGCCAGCAGTACGGGACAGGGGTTGAGTGGCTACACCTTC CASSTGQGLSGYTF TRBJ1-2 TRBD1 few TRBV27
TGTGCCAGCAGCACTAGCGGGGCCGACTACGAGCAGTACTTC CASSTSGADYEQYF TRBJ2-7 TRBD2 . TRBV7-3
TGTGCCAGCAGCCCATGGACGGAGGGTGGTGAAAAACTGTTTTTT CASSPWTEGGEKLFF TRBJ1-4 . . TRBV7-9
TGTGCCAGCAGGGGGACTAGCGGGGGGACCGGGGAGCTGTTTTTT CASRGTSGGTGELFF TRBJ2-2 TRBD2 once TRBV2
TGTGCCAGCAGCGTAGGCGGCTCCGGCTATGGCTACACCTTC CASSVGGSGYGYTF TRBJ1-2 . . TRBV9
TGTGCTAGCAGTTCTCCGGGACAGGGAGACCATCAGCCCCAGCATTTT CASSSPGQGDHQPQHF TRBJ1-5 TRBD1 . TRBV28
TGTGCCAGCTCACCCACCAAGACTAGCGGGGGGATTAGCAATGAGCAGTTCTTC CASSPTKTSGGISNEQFF TRBJ2-1 TRBD2 . TRBV18
TGTGCCAGTACTGACAGGGCTTACGAGCAGTACTTC CASTDRAYEQYF TRBJ2-7 TRBD1 . TRBV19
TGTGCCAGCAGCTTAACTAGCGGGGACCAAGAGACCCAGTACTTC CASSLTSGDQETQYF TRBJ2-5 TRBD2 . TRBV5-4
TGTGCCAGCTCAACGACCAGGCTAGCGGGAGCCTCATCCACAGATACGCAGTATTTT CASSTTRLAGASSTDTQYF TRBJ2-3 TRBD2 . TRBV18
TGTGCCAGCAGCTTAGTTTTCGGAGATACGCAGTATTTT CASSLVFGDTQYF TRBJ2-3 . once TRBV7-9
TGTGCCAGCAGCCAATTCTCGGCAGGTTCACCCCTCCACTTT CASSQFSAGSPLHF TRBJ1-6 . . TRBV3-1/TRBV3-2